Below, 22 T cell receptor beta chains from the same sample are listed, as sequenced in a study of human T cells and chemical hapten exposure. Indicated time point: patch test 2, 6 weeks after DPC sensitization. Regarding treatment: therapeutic diphenylcyclopropenone sensitization with weekly scalp DPC. TCRdb re-called the RACE reads with MiXCR, one entry per CDR3 protein. This table holds around 80,000 distinct CDR3 sequences, 6.6% found once. The source material was whole blood, sampled in connection with sensitization to the hapten diphenylcyclopropenone (DPC). The receptors stem from a woman in her 30s with alopecia areata. Some clones in this sample may be carry-over from other donors' samples.

Only a few counts were recorded for this clonotype. The chain links TRBV30 to TRBJ1-2; 8 bases line up with TRBD1. Germline CDR1 and CDR2: GTSNPN and SVGIG (reference sequence). Trimming removed 5 bases from V and 3 bases from J; junction bases left unmatched: 8. This CDR3 is built from 14 residues. The CDR3 sequence is CAWGQGMIDYGYTF. The CDR3 DNA is TGTGCCTGGGGACAGGGAATGATTGACTATGGCTACACCTTC.

This clonotype occurred many times. The J gene is TRBJ1-1, the V gene TRBV5-1; 11 bases fit TRBD1. In germline, CDR1 is SGHRS, CDR2 YFSETQ. There are 14 residues in the CDR3. V lost 4 bases, J lost 5 bases, and 4 bases stayed unmatched. This CDR3 reads CASSQGTGGTEAFF. CDR3 nucleotide sequence: TGCGCCAGCAGCCAAGGGACAGGGGGGACTGAAGCTTTCTTT.

This clonotype occurred a few times. This sequence joins TRBV20-1 and TRBJ1-1; 7 bases fit TRBD1. The junction had 6 bases not matched to a gene; V was cut back by 3 bases and J by 5 bases. From germline, CDR1 is DFQATT and CDR2 SNEGSKA (reference sequence). The CDR3 sequence is 13 residues long. CDR3 bases: TGCAGTGCTAGCCAACAGGGGATGACTGAAGCTTTCTTT. Translating gives CSASQQGMTEAFF.

This clonotype was counted only a few times. The chain employs TRBV6-2 or TRBV6-3 and TRBJ1-4; D is unresolved. CDR3 length: 15 residues. V lost 0 bases, J lost 3 bases, and 8 bases lay in between. Germline values: CDR1 MNHEY, CDR2 SVGEGT. CDR3 nucleotides: TGTGCCAGCAGTTACTCGACTTTTTCTAATGAAAAACTGTTTTTT. This gives the protein CASSYSTFSNEKLFF.

The sample holds many counts of this clonotype. The CDR3 is CASGFEETQYF. The CDR3 nucleotides read TGTGCTAGTGGTTTCGAAGAGACCCAGTACTTC. The chain uses TRBV12-5 and TRBJ2-5; D not certain. Between the trimmed V and J ends, which lost 3 bases and 3 bases, there was a span of 2 bases. Germline V gives CDR1 LGHNT, CDR2 FRNRAP. The CDR3 is made up of 11 amino acids.

In this sample, this clonotype turned up a few times. V gene TRBV10-3 combines with J gene TRBJ2-3; D ambiguous. The CDR3 loop spans 15 amino acids. Trimming removed 2 bases at V and 1 base at J, with 10 bases between. Germline V gives CDR1 ENHRY, CDR2 SYGVKD. Written as DNA, the CDR3 is TGTGCCATCAGTGAGCAAGGGATTGGCACAGATACGCAGTATTTT. Amino acids: CAISEQGIGTDTQYF.

The rearrangement uses TRBV4-1 and TRBJ2-3; D is perhaps TRBD2 (5 bases). Trimming took 3 bases from V and 2 from J, leaving 9 bases between them. Germline V lookup: CDR1 MGHRA, CDR2 YSYEKL. This CDR3 region has 14 residues. The CDR3 protein is CASSHQLDTDTQYF. CDR3 nucleotide sequence: TGCGCCAGCAGCCACCAACTAGACACAGATACGCAGTATTTT.

This clonotype came up many times. The V gene is TRBV10-3, the J gene TRBJ2-7, with 8 nucleotides matching TRBD1. CDR1 is ENHRY and CDR2 is SYGVKD in the germline V gene. The V and J ends lost 3 bases and 1 base, in that order; junction bases with no gene match: 2. The CDR3 loop spans 14 amino acids. CDR3 residues: CAISDRDRSYEQYF. The CDR3 region has the DNA TGTGCCATCAGTGACAGGGACAGGTCCTACGAGCAGTACTTC.

In this sample, this clonotype turned up a few times. The V and J genes are TRBV20-1 and TRBJ2-1; weak D call: TRBD2 (7 bases). V was cut by 5 bases and J by 7 bases, with 12 bases left in between. The CDR3 loop spans 12 amino acids. Germline V gives CDR1 DFQATT, CDR2 SNEGSKA (reference sequence). CDR3 coding DNA: TGCAGTGCTGAGGGGGGGAAAAATGAGCAGTTCTTC. It is translated as CSAEGGKNEQFF.

This chain links TRBV12-3 or TRBV12-4 with TRBJ1-6; D call uncertain. V was trimmed by 3 bases and J by 10 bases, leaving 7 bases between them. The CDR3 covers 12 residues. The DNA for the CDR3 is TGTGCCAGCAGTTTTAAGAGGTCACCCCTCCACTTT. Amino acids: CASSFKRSPLHF.

This clonotype was observed at least ten times. The V call is TRBV3-1, the J call TRBJ2-7, with D unresolved. Germline CDR1 LGHDT, CDR2 YNNKEL (reference sequence). The ends were cut back, 3 bases at V and 0 bases at J, with 9 bases in the middle. The CDR3 has 14 amino acids. CDR3 protein: CASSQVYSSYEQYF. The CDR3 DNA sequence: TGTGCCAGCAGCCAGGTATACAGCTCCTACGAGCAGTACTTC.

The V and J genes are TRBV12-3 or TRBV12-4 and TRBJ1-6; no clear D gene. The CDR3 sequence is 13 residues long. V was shortened by 2 bases and J by 9 bases, with 8 bases between the two germline ends. The CDR3 DNA follows: TGTGCCAGCAGTTTATACTCGGCTTCACCCCTCCACTTT. As protein: CASSLYSASPLHF.

The chain uses TRBV6-6 and TRBJ2-7, with D maybe TRBD1 (6 bases). Trimming took 6 bases from V and 0 from J, leaving 24 bases between them. Per germline, CDR1 MNHNY and CDR2 SVGAGI (reference sequence). The CDR3 covers 18 residues. The CDR3 nucleotides read TGTGCCAGCAGCGACCCCAAAAGACAGGACCTTATCTCCTACGAGCAGTACTTC. This translates into CASSDPKRQDLISYEQYF.

The table lists this clonotype with many counts. The chain is built from TRBV20-1 and TRBJ1-2, with 7 bases matching TRBD1. With 1 base clipped from V and 4 bases from J, the junction kept 9 bases outside the gene matches. This CDR3 comprises 15 residues. CDR1 is DFQATT and CDR2 is SNEGSKA in the germline V gene (reference sequence). The CDR3 protein is CSARGGTALLYGYTF. CDR3 DNA: TGCAGTGCTAGAGGAGGGACAGCTCTACTCTATGGCTACACCTTC.

The table lists this clonotype with many counts. The chain employs TRBV18 and TRBJ1-5; D gene unclear. Looked up from germline, CDR1 is KGHSH and CDR2 is LQKENI. The CDR3 runs to 15 residues. V was clipped by 3 bases and J by 3 bases, with 12 bases between them. The CDR3 DNA is TGTGCCAGCTCACCTGCCCGGGCCCACAATCAGCCCCAGCATTTT. Its translation is CASSPARAHNQPQHF.

This chain links TRBV3-1 with TRBJ1-5; 7 bases align to TRBD1. CDR1 and CDR2 from the germline V gene are LGHDT and YNNKEL (reference sequence). This CDR3 spans 14 amino acids. V shed 2 bases, J shed 6 bases, and the junction held 4 bases outside the gene matches. CDR3 sequence: CASSQQGVGQPQHF. CDR3 sequence (DNA): TGTGCCAGCAGCCAACAGGGGGTTGGTCAGCCCCAGCATTTT.

There are many counts of this clonotype. This chain links TRBV14 with TRBJ1-6, with D unclear. From germline, CDR1 is SGHDN and CDR2 FVKESK. Between the trimmed V and J ends, which lost 2 bases and 10 bases, there was a span of 9 bases. This CDR3 is 13 amino acids long. The chain's CDR3 is CASSQIGGSPLHF. CDR3 nucleotides: TGTGCCAGCAGCCAAATCGGAGGATCACCCCTCCACTTT.

This clonotype was observed at least ten times. The rearrangement uses TRBV5-1 and TRBJ1-4; the D is unclear. V gave up 4 bases and J gave up 5 bases, with 18 bases separating them. This CDR3 has 16 residues. Germline-derived CDR1 and CDR2 are SGHRS and YFSETQ. The CDR3 protein is CASSPGAFSLNEKLFF. DNA of the CDR3: TGCGCCAGCAGCCCCGGTGCTTTCAGCCTAAATGAAAAACTGTTTTTT.

There are many counts of this clonotype. The CDR3 sequence: CASSHGPGASYEQYF. The CDR3 DNA sequence: TGTGCCAGCAGCCACGGACCCGGAGCCTCCTACGAGCAGTACTTC. The J gene is TRBJ2-7, the V gene TRBV3-1, with D uncertain. The CDR3 spans 15 residues. Germline V CDR1 and CDR2: LGHDT, YNNKEL (reference sequence). With 3 bases removed from V and 0 bases from J, the gap between germline ends came to 12 bases.

This clonotype was counted at least ten times. The V and J genes are TRBV29-1 and TRBJ1-1, with TRBD1 identical over 7 bases. Germline V gene sequence: CDR1 SQVTM, CDR2 ANQGSEA. The J segment lost 0 bases and the V segment lost 6 bases, leaving 1 base of the junction unmatched. The CDR3 totals 12 residues. The CDR3 loop is CSVGTVNTEAFF. For the CDR3, the DNA is TGCAGCGTCGGGACAGTGAACACTGAAGCTTTCTTT.

J is TRBJ1-2 and V is TRBV7-2; TRBD1 is a possible D gene (6 bases). Trimming left V 1 base short and J 6 bases short, with 18 bases between. CDR3 size: 16 residues. Looked up from germline, CDR1 is SGHTA and CDR2 is FQGNSA. Written as DNA, the CDR3 is TGTGCCAGCAGCTTAGATTTGTACAGGGAGAGGAATGGCTACACCTTC. This encodes CASSLDLYRERNGYTF.

The CDR3 DNA reads TGCGCCAGCGGAGAACGGATGGGACTAGCGGGGGAGAACACCGGGGAGCTGTTTTTT. It specifies CASGERMGLAGENTGELFF. The chain carries TRBV5-1 and TRBJ2-2, with 14 bases identical to TRBD2. The CDR3 is made up of 19 amino acids. V trimming: 7 bases; J trimming: 1 base; junction bases outside the gene matches: 12. The germline V gene encodes CDR1 SGHRS and CDR2 YFSETQ.